This T cell receptor (beta chain) was sequenced in a study of identical twins. Study-level results: Models underpredicted monozygotic twin sharing of out-of-frame TCR alpha.

TCRdb independently ran MiXCR on the 5' RACE reads; one entry per CDR3 protein. The sample holds some 1,700,000 distinct CDR3 sequences, more than 30% seen once. The ends lost 2 bases at V and 7 bases at J; junction bases unmatched: 12. CDR1 DFQATT and CDR2 SNEGSKA come from the germline V gene (reference sequence). The length of the CDR3 is 16 residues. This clonotype was counted only a few times. Its target is unknown. This clonotype was sampled from a newborn girl in good health. This chain links TRBV20-1 with TRBJ2-3; 10 nucleotides align to TRBD2. The sequenced material came from cord blood. CDR3 in amino acids: CSARKRGGASRNTQYF. The CDR3 DNA follows: TGCAGTGCTAGAAAGCGGGGGGGGGCCTCGAGGAATACGCAGTATTTT.